One sample yielded the 15 T cell receptor beta chains listed below, sequenced in a study of blood T cell repertoires in COVID-19. Measured with immunoSEQ multiplex PCR; TCRdb has only the in-frame clones, and not every one. The table shows 300,000 to 400,000 clones, with roughly 90% occurring only once. Input material: PBMCs or T cells enriched from blood (not recorded which). These receptors were collected from a man in his fifties or sixties who had recovered from COVID-19.

The J gene is TRBJ2-7, the V gene TRBV9; weak D call: TRBD1 (6 bases). Germline lookup yields CDR1 SGDLS and CDR2 YYNGEE. Trimming cost V 0 bases and J 0 bases, with 10 bases left between them. The CDR3 runs to 15 residues. The CDR3 sequence is CASSVDLGASYEQYF. In nucleotides, the CDR3 is TGTGCCAGCAGCGTAGATTTGGGGGCCTCCTACGAGCAGTACTTC.

The chain's CDR3 is CASSATGMGNTEAFF. The CDR3 DNA reads TGCGCCAGCAGCGCCACAGGGATGGGGAACACTGAAGCTTTCTTT. The chain combines TRBV5-1 with TRBJ1-1; tentative D call: TRBD1 (6 bases). V was trimmed by 4 bases and J by 1 base, leaving 14 bases between them. Germline V gene lookup returns CDR1 SGHRS and CDR2 YFSETQ. This CDR3 region has 15 residues. The whole variable domain, remainder taken from reference TRBV5-1 and TRBJ1-1, is KAGVTQTPRYLIKTRGQQVTLSCSPISGHRSVSWYQQTPGQGLQFLFEYFSETQRNKGNFPGRFSGRQFSNSRSEMNVSTLELGDSALYLCASSATGMGNTEAFFGQGTRLTVV.

The chain has TRBV7-9 and TRBJ2-1; a possible D gene is TRBD2 (5 bases). This CDR3 is built from 12 residues. The V gene's germline CDR1 is SEHNR and CDR2 FQNEAQ (reference sequence). The V end was cut by 2 bases, the J end by 7 bases, with 6 bases between. The CDR3 loop reads CASSLTGNEQFF. The CDR3 coding sequence is TGTGCCAGCAGCTTAACGGGGAATGAGCAGTTCTTC.

This chain links TRBV24-1 with TRBJ2-1; 8 bases agree with TRBD2. The CDR3 has 11 amino acids. In germline, CDR1 is KGHDR, CDR2 SFDVKD. The chain's CDR3 is CASGAYNEQFF. The CDR3 coding sequence is TGTGCTAGCGGGGCCTACAATGAGCAGTTCTTC.

The J gene is TRBJ1-1, the V gene TRBV18; the D gene is possibly TRBD1 (5 bases). The CDR3 sequence is 15 residues long. V lost 3 bases and J lost 0, with 11 bases in between. Germline assignment: CDR1 KGHSH and CDR2 LQKENI. The CDR3 protein is CASSPGQGVNTEAFF. The CDR3 region has the DNA TGTGCCAGCTCACCGGGGCAAGGTGTGAACACTGAAGCTTTCTTT.

This chain links TRBV28 with TRBJ2-5; TRBD2 matches at 10 bases. Unmatched junction bases numbered 8, after V lost 5 bases and J lost 5 bases. The germline CDR1 and CDR2 sequences are MDHEN and SYDVKM. This CDR3 region has 15 residues. CDR3 DNA sequence: TGTGCCAGCAGTCCAGGGACTAGCGCATTGGAGACCCAGTACTTC. This encodes CASSPGTSALETQYF.

The table lists this clone with a few counts. This chain connects TRBV21-1 to TRBJ1-1. TRBV21-1 corresponds to a pseudogene. CDR3 length equals 15 residues. The CDR3 loop reads CASSKTETGCGGAFF. CDR3 in DNA: TGTGCCAGCAGCAAGACCGAGACAGGTTGCGGGGGAGCTTTCTTT.

This clone was seen just once. The chain has TRBV6-5 and TRBJ1-2; no reliable D call. CDR3 length: 14 residues. The germline gives CDR1 MNHEY, CDR2 SVGAGI. V lost 0 bases, J lost 6 bases, and 11 bases lay in between. CDR3 protein: CASSYSGVGDGYTF. The DNA for the CDR3 is TGTGCCAGCAGTTACTCGGGAGTGGGTGATGGCTACACCTTC.

V is TRBV5-5 and J is TRBJ1-4, with 9 bases fitting TRBD1. From germline, CDR1 is SGHKS and CDR2 YYEKEE (reference sequence). J was trimmed by 5 bases and V by 4 bases; bases with no gene match: 6. The CDR3 has 15 amino acids. This CDR3 reads CASSVGQGPNEKLFF. The CDR3 DNA reads as TGTGCCAGCAGCGTTGGACAGGGGCCAAATGAAAAACTGTTTTTT. Variable domain in full (rest from reference TRBV5-5 and TRBJ1-4): DAGVTQSPTHLIKTRGQQVTLRCSPISGHKSVSWYQQVLGQGPQFIFQYYEKEERGRGNFPDRFSARQFPNYSSELNVNALLLGDSALYLCASSVGQGPNEKLFFGSGTQLSVL.

Only one count was recorded for this clone. CDR3 DNA sequence: TGTGCCAGCAAGGGGGAAGGGACTGGAAACACCATATATTTT. Protein: CASKGEGTGNTIYF. This sequence joins TRBV2 and TRBJ1-3; the D gene is possibly TRBD1 (6 bases). The germline V gene encodes CDR1 SNHLY and CDR2 FYNNEI. Trimming took 7 bases from V and 2 from J, leaving 12 bases between them. The CDR3 has 14 residues.

The chain is built from TRBV5-1 and TRBJ2-5; a possible D gene is TRBD2 (6 bases). V was shortened by 1 base and J by 5 bases, with 6 bases between the two germline ends. The CDR3 length is 12 residues. Germline V lookup: CDR1 SGHRS, CDR2 YFSETQ. The CDR3 nucleotides are TGCGCCAGCAGCTTGAGCGGGGAGACCCAGTACTTC. Translation gives CASSLSGETQYF.

The rearrangement uses TRBV21-1 and TRBJ1-1; the D call of TRBD1 is as the table states it, not checked on the DNA. TRBV21-1 is a pseudogene segment. This CDR3 is built from 21 residues. Here the CDR3 reads CASSKAHLADQGGNVNTEAFF. The CDR3, as DNA: TGTGCCAGCAGCAAAGCCCACCTGGCCGACCAGGGGGGCAACGTAAACACTGAAGCTTTCTTT.

As for this clone: At the DNA level, this CDR3 is encoded by other sequences in the same sample as well. The chain couples TRBV6-5 to TRBJ2-7; 9 nucleotides align to TRBD1. The CDR3 contains 14 residues. After removal of 6 bases from V and 3 bases from J, the junction contained 6 bases not matched to a gene. Per the germline V gene, CDR1 is MNHEY and CDR2 is SVGAGI. In DNA form, the CDR3 reads TGTGCCAGCAGGACCGGGACAGGGAGCTACGAGCAGTACTTC. Residues: CASRTGTGSYEQYF.

The J gene is TRBJ2-1, the V gene TRBV2; D uncertain. Germline-derived CDR1 and CDR2 are SNHLY and FYNNEI. There are 9 residues in the CDR3. V shed 8 bases and J shed 10 bases, with 6 bases lying between them. The DNA of the CDR3 is TGTGCCAGCGGGCCAGAGCAGTTCTTC. It codes for CASGPEQFF.

The V gene is TRBV10-3, the J gene TRBJ1-2, with D perhaps TRBD1 (5 bases). Trimming took 9 bases from V and 8 from J, leaving 16 bases between them. The CDR3 contains 12 residues. CDR1 and CDR2 (germline): ENHRY, SYGVKD. For the CDR3, the DNA is TGTGCCATAGCGACGGGGGTCCGAGGCTACACCTTC. Protein sequence: CAIATGVRGYTF.